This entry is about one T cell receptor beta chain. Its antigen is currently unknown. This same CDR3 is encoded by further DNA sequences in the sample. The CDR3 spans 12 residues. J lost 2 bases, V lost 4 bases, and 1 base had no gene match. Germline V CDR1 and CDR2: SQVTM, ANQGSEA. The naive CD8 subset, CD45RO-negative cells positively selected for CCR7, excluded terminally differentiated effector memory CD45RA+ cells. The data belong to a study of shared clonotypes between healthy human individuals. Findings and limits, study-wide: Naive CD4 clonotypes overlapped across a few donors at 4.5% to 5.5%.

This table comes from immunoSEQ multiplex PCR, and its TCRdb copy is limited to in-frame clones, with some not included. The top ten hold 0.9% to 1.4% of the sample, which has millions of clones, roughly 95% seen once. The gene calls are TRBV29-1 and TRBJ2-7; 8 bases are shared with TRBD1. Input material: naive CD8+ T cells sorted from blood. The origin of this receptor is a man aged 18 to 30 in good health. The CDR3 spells CSVAGQAYEQYF. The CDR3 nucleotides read TGCAGCGTTGCGGGACAGGCCTACGAGCAGTACTTC.